This T cell receptor beta chain was profiled in a study of cytomegalovirus exposure and HLA in healthy donors. About the study: Earlier work reported approximately 110 million unique TCR beta sequences from about 190 million T cells. General study findings and limits: Evidence from a later analysis indicated that most CMV-associated TCR beta chains looked HLA-restricted. Beyond CMV serostatus, there was no information to go on about immune exposure. Cytomegalovirus-associated TCR beta chains were listed, numbering 150 to 200.

The PCR ran on 60 Vbeta and 13 Jbeta primers. The data were produced by immunoSEQ multiplex PCR, yet TCRdb's version contains in-frame clones alone and is incomplete. The table records about 95,000 clones, roughly 79% of them present only once. On this clone itself: Its antigen is unknown.

This receptor was identified in a woman in her 40s in good health and CMV-seronegative. The sample consisted of PBMCs.

In DNA form, the CDR3 reads TGTGCCAGCTCACGAGACAGGGGATCAGGCGACACTGAAGCTTTCTTT. It encodes CASSRDRGSGDTEAFF. The rearrangement uses TRBV18 and TRBJ1-1; 8 bases line up with TRBD1. The CDR3 has 16 residues. Germline CDR1 and CDR2: KGHSH and LQKENI. Germline trimming cut 4 bases from V and 3 bases from J; bases unmatched to any gene: 10.